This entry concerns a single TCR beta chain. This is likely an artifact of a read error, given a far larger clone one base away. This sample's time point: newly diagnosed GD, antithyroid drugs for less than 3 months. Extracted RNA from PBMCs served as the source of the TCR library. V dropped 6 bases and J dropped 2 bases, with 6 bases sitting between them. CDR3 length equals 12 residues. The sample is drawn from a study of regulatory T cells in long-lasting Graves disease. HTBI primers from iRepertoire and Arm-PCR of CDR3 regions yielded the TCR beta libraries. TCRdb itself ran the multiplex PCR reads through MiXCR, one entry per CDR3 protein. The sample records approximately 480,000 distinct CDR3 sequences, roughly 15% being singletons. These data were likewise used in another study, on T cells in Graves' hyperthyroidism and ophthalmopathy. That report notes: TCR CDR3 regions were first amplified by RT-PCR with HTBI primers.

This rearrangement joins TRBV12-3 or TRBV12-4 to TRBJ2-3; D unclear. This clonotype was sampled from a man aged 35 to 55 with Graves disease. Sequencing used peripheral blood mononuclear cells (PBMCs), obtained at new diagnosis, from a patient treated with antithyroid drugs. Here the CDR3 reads CASRSNTDTQYF. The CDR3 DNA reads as TGTGCCAGCAGAAGCAACACAGATACGCAGTATTTT.